The next 19 T cell receptor beta chains were all read from a single sample in a study of shared clonotypes between healthy human individuals. Here immunoSEQ multiplex PCR was the method, and the copy in TCRdb shows in-frame clones only, minus some. The repertoire includes about 1.5 million clones, around 98% of them detected once, and less than 0.55% sits in the top ten. Sequencing input: naive CD4+ T cells sorted from blood. Regarding subset: CD45RA+ positively selected. Source of these receptors: a man between 25 and 39 years old in good health.

CDR3 loop: CASSSRQTRIYEQYF. The CDR3, as DNA: TGTGCCAGCAGTTCCAGACAGACGCGAATCTACGAGCAGTACTTC. The V gene is TRBV6-5, the J gene TRBJ2-7; D is perhaps TRBD1 (5 bases). The CDR3 runs 15 residues. In germline, CDR1 is MNHEY, CDR2 SVGAGI. Between the trimmed V and J ends, which lost 4 bases and 3 bases, there was a span of 16 bases.

The chain combines TRBV5-4 with TRBJ2-7; D possibly uses TRBD1 or TRBD2 (5 bases each). CDR3 size: 15 residues. Germline V CDR1 and CDR2: SGHNT, YYREEE (reference sequence). V gave up 4 bases and J gave up 1 base, with 15 bases separating them. CDR3 loop: CASSRGGAQSYEQYF. CDR3 DNA sequence: TGTGCCAGCAGCCGGGGTGGGGCTCAGTCCTACGAGCAGTACTTC.

The chain couples TRBV5-1 to TRBJ2-2, with a weak D call TRBD2 (6 bases). This CDR3 has 16 residues. V dropped 0 bases and J dropped 1 base, with 10 bases sitting between them. Germline V gene sequence: CDR1 SGHRS, CDR2 YFSETQ. CDR3 sequence: CASSLDGGMNTGELFF. The CDR3 DNA reads as TGCGCCAGCAGCTTGGACGGCGGGATGAACACCGGGGAGCTGTTTTTT. The full variable domain, in which reference TRBV5-1 and TRBJ2-2 provide the parts outside the CDR3, is KAGVTQTPRYLIKTRGQQVTLSCSPISGHRSVSWYQQTPGQGLQFLFEYFSETQRNKGNFPGRFSGRQFSNSRSEMNVSTLELGDSALYLCASSLDGGMNTGELFFGEGSRLTVL.

The genes are TRBV25-1 and TRBJ2-2, with D possibly TRBD1 on 5 matching bases. Germline V gene lookup returns CDR1 MGHDK and CDR2 SYGVNS. The CDR3 sequence is 14 residues long. V was clipped by 8 bases and J by 1 base, with 11 bases between them. CDR3 in DNA: TGTGCCAGCCTCAGTCAGGGGAACACCGGGGAGCTGTTTTTT. Translating it yields CASLSQGNTGELFF.

V usage is TRBV10-1 and J usage is TRBJ2-7; TRBD1 or TRBD2 may be the D gene (5 bases each). V lost 6 bases to trimming and J lost 1 base, with 22 bases between them. Germline V gene sequence: CDR1 WNHNN, CDR2 SYGVQD (reference sequence). This CDR3 is built from 17 residues. CDR3 residues: CASSPNVGGYRSYEQYF. CDR3 DNA: TGCGCCAGCAGCCCCAACGTTGGGGGATATAGGTCCTACGAGCAGTACTTC.

The chain couples TRBV4-2 to TRBJ2-7, with 11 bases identical to TRBD2. The germline V gene has CDR1 LGHNA and CDR2 YNFKEQ. The CDR3 sequence is 15 residues long. With V trimmed by 4 bases and J by 5 bases, 7 bases remained unmatched. In DNA, the CDR3 is TGTGCCAGCAGCCCAGTAGCGGGAGGGCGGGACGAGCAGTACTTC. It yields the protein CASSPVAGGRDEQYF.

This chain connects TRBV7-9 to TRBJ1-3; D possibly corresponds to TRBD1 (5 bases). V was shortened by 7 bases and J by 0 bases, with 25 bases between the two germline ends. Germline CDR1 and CDR2: SEHNR and FQNEAQ (reference sequence). The CDR3 consists of 19 residues. The CDR3 DNA follows: TGTGCCAGCACCAATTTTGGGGGTTCGGGGGACTACTCTGGAAACACCATATATTTT. Translation gives CASTNFGGSGDYSGNTIYF. The full variable domain, rest sourced from reference TRBV7-9 and TRBJ1-3, is DTGVSQNPRHKITKRGQNVTFRCDPISEHNRLYWYRQTLGQGPEFLTYFQNEAQLEKSRLLSDRFSAERPKGSFSTLEIQRTEQGDSAMYLCASTNFGGSGDYSGNTIYFGEGSWLTVV.

This chain uses TRBV5-3 with TRBJ2-1, with D possibly matching TRBD2 (5 bases). TRBV5-3 belongs to the ORF category, with a function that is uncertain. The V gene lost 8 bases and the J gene lost 3 bases, with 18 bases spanning the gap. The CDR3 sequence is 15 residues long. CDR3 residues: CASSQRKLVYNEQFF. CDR3 DNA sequence: TGTGCCAGCAGCCAGCGTAAACTAGTCTACAATGAGCAGTTCTTC.

The rearrangement links TRBV10-2 to TRBJ2-7; D is possibly TRBD1 or TRBD2 (6 bases each). CDR3 size: 15 residues. Trimming removed 6 bases at V and 4 bases at J, with 19 bases between. Germline lookup yields CDR1 WSHSY and CDR2 SAAADI. CDR3 in amino acids: CASRGQGGEPYEQYF. The CDR3 DNA sequence: TGCGCCAGCAGGGGACAAGGCGGGGAGCCTTACGAGCAGTACTTC.

Turning to this clone: The identical CDR3 is also encoded by other nucleotide sequences in the sample. The chain couples TRBV27 to TRBJ2-7; TRBD2 matches at 9 bases. The ends lost 6 bases at V and 1 base at J; junction bases unmatched: 1. The CDR3 contains 13 residues. Germline CDR1 reads MNHEY; CDR2 reads SMNVEV (reference sequence). CDR3 nucleotide sequence: TGTGCCAGCAGGACTAGCGGATCCTACGAGCAGTACTTC. This sequence encodes CASRTSGSYEQYF.

Regarding this clone: This specimen includes other DNA sequences encoding the same CDR3. The genes are TRBV11-2 and TRBJ2-7; TRBD2 matches at 11 bases. The CDR3 contains 14 residues. Trimming cost V 5 bases and J 3 bases; bases outside gene matches: 3. Germline V gives CDR1 SGHAT, CDR2 FQNNGV. CDR3: CASSLGTSGYEQYF. The DNA for the CDR3 is TGTGCCAGCAGCCTCGGGACTAGCGGCTACGAGCAGTACTTC.

The chain is built from TRBV9 and TRBJ2-7; TRBD2 matches 9 bases. Germline V gene lookup returns CDR1 SGDLS and CDR2 YYNGEE. The CDR3 is 14 residues long. Losses at the gene ends were 1 base for V and 6 bases for J; bases not matched to a gene: 5. DNA for the CDR3: TGTGCCAGCAGCGTAACTGCGGGAGGGTCCGAGCAGTACTTC. It specifies CASSVTAGGSEQYF.

The V and J genes are TRBV19 and TRBJ2-1; 9 nucleotides match TRBD2. The trim removed 6 bases at V and 7 bases at J, leaving 10 bases unmatched. Germline V gives CDR1 LNHDA, CDR2 SQIVND (reference sequence). The CDR3 sequence is 15 residues long. CDR3 region: CASRPRGSGSNEQFF. CDR3 DNA: TGTGCCAGTAGACCCCGGGGTAGCGGGAGTAATGAGCAGTTCTTC.

The chain recombines TRBV10-3 with TRBJ2-1; no reliable D call. Germline V gives CDR1 ENHRY, CDR2 SYGVKD. Trimming left V 4 bases short and J 9 bases short, with 7 bases between. The CDR3 covers 11 residues. For the CDR3, the DNA is TGTGCCATCAGTGTACAGAGTGAGCAGTTCTTC. Protein product: CAISVQSEQFF.

This clone occurred once. This chain links TRBV5-4 with TRBJ2-6; 7 bases map to TRBD1. Germline V CDR1 and CDR2: SGHNT, YYREEE (reference sequence). Trimming removed 4 bases from V and 0 bases from J; junction bases left unmatched: 10. This CDR3 comprises 18 residues. Written as DNA, the CDR3 is TGTGCCAGCAGCCATCCCGGGACAGCTGACTCTGGGGCCAACGTCCTGACTTTC. Protein product: CASSHPGTADSGANVLTF.

Notes on this clone: Other DNA sequences in the sample encode the same CDR3. This chain links TRBV5-4 with TRBJ2-2; D is unclear. CDR1 is SGHNT and CDR2 is YYREEE in the germline V gene (reference sequence). The CDR3 runs 12 residues. Trimming stripped 4 bases from V and 3 bases from J, with 4 bases between. The CDR3 region is CASSLYTGELFF. Written as DNA, the CDR3 is TGTGCCAGCAGCCTTTACACCGGGGAGCTGTTTTTT. Variable domain in full (rest from reference TRBV5-4 and TRBJ2-2): ETGVTQSPTHLIKTRGQQVTLRCSSQSGHNTVSWYQQALGQGPQFIFQYYREEENGRGNFPPRFSGLQFPNYSSELNVNALELDDSALYLCASSLYTGELFFGEGSRLTVL.

The count of this clone is one. The chain recombines TRBV5-1 with TRBJ2-1; 11 bases match TRBD1. The germline V gene has CDR1 SGHRS and CDR2 YFSETQ. Trimming cost V 4 bases and J 7 bases; bases outside gene matches: 7. This CDR3 region has 15 residues. The CDR3 loop is CASSDGTGGRNEQFF. In DNA, the CDR3 is TGCGCCAGCAGCGACGGGACAGGGGGGAGGAATGAGCAGTTCTTC.

V gene TRBV5-1 combines with J gene TRBJ2-7, with 9 bases aligning to TRBD1. Looked up from germline, CDR1 is SGHRS and CDR2 is YFSETQ. V lost 4 bases, J lost 3 bases, and 5 bases stayed unmatched. There are 14 residues in the CDR3. CDR3 amino acids: CASSAGTGFYEQYF. CDR3 in DNA: TGCGCCAGCAGCGCCGGGACAGGGTTCTACGAGCAGTACTTC.

The chain joins TRBV27 to TRBJ2-1; D gene ambiguous. Germline CDR1 and CDR2: MNHEY and SMNVEV (reference sequence). Deletions cut 8 bases from V and 10 bases from J, with 12 bases between. This CDR3 comprises 11 residues. CDR3 sequence: CASGPWNEQFF. CDR3 DNA sequence: TGTGCCAGCGGCCCGTGGAACGAGCAGTTCTTC.